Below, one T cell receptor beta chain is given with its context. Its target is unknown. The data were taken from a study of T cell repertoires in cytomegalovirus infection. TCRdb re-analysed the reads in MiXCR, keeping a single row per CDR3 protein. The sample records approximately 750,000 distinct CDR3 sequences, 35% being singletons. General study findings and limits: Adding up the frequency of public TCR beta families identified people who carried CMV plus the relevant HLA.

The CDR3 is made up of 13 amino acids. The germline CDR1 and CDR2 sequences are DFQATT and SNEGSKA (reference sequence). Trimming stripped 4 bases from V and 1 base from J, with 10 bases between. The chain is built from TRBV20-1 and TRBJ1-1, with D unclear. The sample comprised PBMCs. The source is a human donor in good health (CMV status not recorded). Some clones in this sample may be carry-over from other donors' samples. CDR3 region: CSATPYSNTEAFF. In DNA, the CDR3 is TGCAGTGCTACCCCGTATTCGAACACTGAAGCTTTCTTT.